The source of this T cell receptor (beta chain) is a study of monozygotic twins with cystic fibrosis. The table lists this clone with a few counts. Only in-frame clones appear in the TCRdb table, and some are missing; sequencing was by immunoSEQ multiplex PCR. The data contain roughly 35,000 clones, 84% of them singletons. The length of the CDR3 is 14 residues. Germline V CDR1 and CDR2: SGDLS, YYNGEE. Unmatched junction bases numbered 4, after V lost 4 bases and J lost 2 bases. The receptor was derived from a girl aged 2 to 10 with cystic fibrosis. This chain links TRBV9 with TRBJ1-1; 8 nucleotides match TRBD1. Sequencing input: blood. The CDR3 is CASSPTGANTEAFF. In DNA, the CDR3 is TGTGCCAGCAGCCCGACAGGGGCTAACACTGAAGCTTTCTTT.